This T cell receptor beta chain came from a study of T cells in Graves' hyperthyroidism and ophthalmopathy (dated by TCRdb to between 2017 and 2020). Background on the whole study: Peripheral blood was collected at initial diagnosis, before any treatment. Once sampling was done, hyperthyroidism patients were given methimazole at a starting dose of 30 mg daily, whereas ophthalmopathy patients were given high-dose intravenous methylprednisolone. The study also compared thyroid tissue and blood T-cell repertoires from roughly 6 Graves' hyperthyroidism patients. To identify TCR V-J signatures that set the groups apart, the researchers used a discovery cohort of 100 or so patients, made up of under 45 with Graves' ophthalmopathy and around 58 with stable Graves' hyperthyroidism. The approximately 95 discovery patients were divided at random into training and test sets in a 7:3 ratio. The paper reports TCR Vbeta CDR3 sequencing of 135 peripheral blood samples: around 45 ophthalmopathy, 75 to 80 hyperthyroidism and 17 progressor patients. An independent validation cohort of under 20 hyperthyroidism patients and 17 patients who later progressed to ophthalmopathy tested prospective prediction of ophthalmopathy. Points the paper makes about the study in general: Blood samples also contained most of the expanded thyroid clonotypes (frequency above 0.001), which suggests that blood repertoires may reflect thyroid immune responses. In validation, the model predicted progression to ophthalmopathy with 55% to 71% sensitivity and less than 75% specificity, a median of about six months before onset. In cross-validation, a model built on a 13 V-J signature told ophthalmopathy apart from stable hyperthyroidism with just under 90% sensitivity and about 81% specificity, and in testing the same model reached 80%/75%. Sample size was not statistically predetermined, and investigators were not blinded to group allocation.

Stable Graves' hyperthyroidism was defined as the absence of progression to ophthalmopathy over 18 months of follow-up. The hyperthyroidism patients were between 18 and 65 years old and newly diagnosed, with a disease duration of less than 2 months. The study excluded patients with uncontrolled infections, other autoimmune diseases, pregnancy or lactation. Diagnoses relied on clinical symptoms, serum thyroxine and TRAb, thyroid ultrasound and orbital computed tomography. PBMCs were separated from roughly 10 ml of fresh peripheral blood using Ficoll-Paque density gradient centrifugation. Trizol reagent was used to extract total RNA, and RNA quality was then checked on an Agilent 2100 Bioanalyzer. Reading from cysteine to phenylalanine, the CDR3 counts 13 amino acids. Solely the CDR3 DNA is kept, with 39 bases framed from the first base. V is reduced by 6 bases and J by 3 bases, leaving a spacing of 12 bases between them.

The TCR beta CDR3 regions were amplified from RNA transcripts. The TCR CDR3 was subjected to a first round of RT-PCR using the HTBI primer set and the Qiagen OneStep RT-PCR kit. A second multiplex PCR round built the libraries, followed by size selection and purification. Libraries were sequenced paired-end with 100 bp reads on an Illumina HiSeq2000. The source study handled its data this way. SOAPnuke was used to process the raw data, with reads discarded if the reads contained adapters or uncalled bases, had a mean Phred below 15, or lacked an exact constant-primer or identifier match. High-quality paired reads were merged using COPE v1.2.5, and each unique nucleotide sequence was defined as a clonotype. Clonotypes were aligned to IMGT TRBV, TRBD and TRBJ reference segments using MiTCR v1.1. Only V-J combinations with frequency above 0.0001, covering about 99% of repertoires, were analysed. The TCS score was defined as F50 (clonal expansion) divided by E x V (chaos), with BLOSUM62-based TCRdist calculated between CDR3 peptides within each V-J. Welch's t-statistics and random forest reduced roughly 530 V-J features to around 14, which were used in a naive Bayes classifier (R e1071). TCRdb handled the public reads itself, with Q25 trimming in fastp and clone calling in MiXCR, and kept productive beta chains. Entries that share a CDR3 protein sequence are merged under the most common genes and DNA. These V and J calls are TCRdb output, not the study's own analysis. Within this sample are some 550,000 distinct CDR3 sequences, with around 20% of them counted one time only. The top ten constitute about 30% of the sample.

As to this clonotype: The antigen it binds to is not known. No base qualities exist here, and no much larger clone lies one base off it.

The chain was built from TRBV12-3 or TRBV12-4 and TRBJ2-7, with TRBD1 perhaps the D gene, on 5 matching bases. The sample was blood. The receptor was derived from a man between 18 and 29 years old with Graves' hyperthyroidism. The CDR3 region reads CASSPGHYYEQYF. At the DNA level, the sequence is TGTGCCAGCAGCCCAGGACATTACTACGAGCAGTACTTC.